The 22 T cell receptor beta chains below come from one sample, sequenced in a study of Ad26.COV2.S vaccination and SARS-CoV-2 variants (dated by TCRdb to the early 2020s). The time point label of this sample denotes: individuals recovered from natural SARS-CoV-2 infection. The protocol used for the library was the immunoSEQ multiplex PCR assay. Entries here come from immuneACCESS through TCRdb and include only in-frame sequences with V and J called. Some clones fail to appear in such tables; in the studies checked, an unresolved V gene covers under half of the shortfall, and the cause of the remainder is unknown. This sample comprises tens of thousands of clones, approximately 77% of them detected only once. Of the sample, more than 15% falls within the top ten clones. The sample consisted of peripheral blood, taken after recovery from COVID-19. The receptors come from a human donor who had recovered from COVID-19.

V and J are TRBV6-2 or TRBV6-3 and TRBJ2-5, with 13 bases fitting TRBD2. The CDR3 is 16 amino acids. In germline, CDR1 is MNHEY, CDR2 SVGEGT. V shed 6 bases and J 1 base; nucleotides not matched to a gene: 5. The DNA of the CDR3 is TGTGCCAGCAGCTCCGGGACTAGCGGGATCCAAGAGACCCAGTACTTC. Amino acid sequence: CASSSGTSGIQETQYF.

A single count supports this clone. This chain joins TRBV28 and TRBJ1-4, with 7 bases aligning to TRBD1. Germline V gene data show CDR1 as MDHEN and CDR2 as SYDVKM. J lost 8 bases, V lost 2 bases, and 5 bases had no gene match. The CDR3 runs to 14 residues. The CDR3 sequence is CASSLRGRREKLFF. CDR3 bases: TGTGCCAGCAGTTTAAGGGGGCGAAGGGAAAAACTGTTTTTT. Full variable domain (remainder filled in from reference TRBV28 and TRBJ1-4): DVKVTQSSRYLVKRTGEKVFLECVQDMDHENMFWYRQDPGLGLRLIYFSYDVKMKEKGDIPEGYSVSREKKERFSLILESASTNQTSMYLCASSLRGRREKLFFGSGTQLSVL.

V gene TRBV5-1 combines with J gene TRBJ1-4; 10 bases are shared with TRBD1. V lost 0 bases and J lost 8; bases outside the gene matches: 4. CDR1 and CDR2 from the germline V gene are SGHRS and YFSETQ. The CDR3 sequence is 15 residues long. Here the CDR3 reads CASSLAGTGEEKLFF. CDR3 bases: TGCGCCAGCAGCTTGGCCGGGACAGGGGAGGAAAAACTGTTTTTT. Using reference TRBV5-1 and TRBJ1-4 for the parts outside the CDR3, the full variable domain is KAGVTQTPRYLIKTRGQQVTLSCSPISGHRSVSWYQQTPGQGLQFLFEYFSETQRNKGNFPGRFSGRQFSNSRSEMNVSTLELGDSALYLCASSLAGTGEEKLFFGSGTQLSVL.

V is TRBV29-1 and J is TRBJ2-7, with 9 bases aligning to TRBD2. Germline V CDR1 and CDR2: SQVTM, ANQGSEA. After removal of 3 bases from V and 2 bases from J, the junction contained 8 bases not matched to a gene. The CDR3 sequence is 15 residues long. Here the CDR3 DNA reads TGCAGCGTTGACCTAGGGTTAGCGGGGGCCTACGAGCAGTACTTC. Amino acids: CSVDLGLAGAYEQYF.

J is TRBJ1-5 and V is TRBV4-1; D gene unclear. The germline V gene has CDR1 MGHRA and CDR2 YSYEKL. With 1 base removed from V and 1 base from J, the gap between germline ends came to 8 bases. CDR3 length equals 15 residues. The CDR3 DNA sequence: TGCGCCAGCAGCCAAGGGCAGATGAGCAATCAGCCCCAGCATTTT. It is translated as CASSQGQMSNQPQHF.

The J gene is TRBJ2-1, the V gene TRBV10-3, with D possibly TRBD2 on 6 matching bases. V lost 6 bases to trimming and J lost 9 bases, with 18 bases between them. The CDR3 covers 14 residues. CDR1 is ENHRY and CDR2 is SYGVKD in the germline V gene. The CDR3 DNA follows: TGTGCCATCAGGCGCGGGCGGGATGGGGGTGAGCAGTTCTTC. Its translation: CAIRRGRDGGEQFF.

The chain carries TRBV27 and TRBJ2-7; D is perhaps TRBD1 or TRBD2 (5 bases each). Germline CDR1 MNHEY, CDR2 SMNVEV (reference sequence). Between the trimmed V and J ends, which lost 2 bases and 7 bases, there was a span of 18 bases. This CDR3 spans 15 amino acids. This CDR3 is CASSLIAAGTREQYF. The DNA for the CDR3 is TGTGCCAGCAGTTTAATCGCGGCAGGGACGAGGGAGCAGTACTTC.

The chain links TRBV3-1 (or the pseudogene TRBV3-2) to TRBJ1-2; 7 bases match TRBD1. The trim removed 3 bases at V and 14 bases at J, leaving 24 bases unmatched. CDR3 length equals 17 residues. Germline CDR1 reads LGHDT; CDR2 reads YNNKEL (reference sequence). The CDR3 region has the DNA TGTGCCAGCAGCCATCTACCTGTGTTATCGGACAGGAGAGTCCCTACCTTC. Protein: CASSHLPVLSDRRVPTF.

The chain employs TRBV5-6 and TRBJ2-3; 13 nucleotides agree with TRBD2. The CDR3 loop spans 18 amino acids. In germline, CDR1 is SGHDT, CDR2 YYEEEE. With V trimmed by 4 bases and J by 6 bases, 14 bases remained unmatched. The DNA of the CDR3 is TGTGCCAGCAGCGGTGAAGGACTAGCGGGAGTACGGTGGGATACGCAGTATTTT. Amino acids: CASSGEGLAGVRWDTQYF.

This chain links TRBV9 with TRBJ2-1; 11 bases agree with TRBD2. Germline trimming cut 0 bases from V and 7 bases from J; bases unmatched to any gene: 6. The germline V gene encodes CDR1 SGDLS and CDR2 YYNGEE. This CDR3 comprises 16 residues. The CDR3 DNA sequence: TGTGCCAGCAGCGTAGATCAAATAGCGGGAGGGAATGAGCAGTTCTTC. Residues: CASSVDQIAGGNEQFF.

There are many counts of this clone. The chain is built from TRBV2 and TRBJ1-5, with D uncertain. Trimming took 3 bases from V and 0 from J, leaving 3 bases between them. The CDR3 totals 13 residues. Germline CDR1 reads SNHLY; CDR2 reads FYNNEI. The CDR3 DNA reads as TGTGCCAGCAGTGACAATAGCAATCAGCCCCAGCATTTT. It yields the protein CASSDNSNQPQHF.

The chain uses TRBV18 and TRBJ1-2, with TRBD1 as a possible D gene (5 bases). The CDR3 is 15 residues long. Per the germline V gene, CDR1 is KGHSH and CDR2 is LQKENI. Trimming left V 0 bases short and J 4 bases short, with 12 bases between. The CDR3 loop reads CASSPPYRPGYGYTF. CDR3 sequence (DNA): TGTGCCAGCTCACCACCGTACAGGCCAGGCTATGGCTACACCTTC.

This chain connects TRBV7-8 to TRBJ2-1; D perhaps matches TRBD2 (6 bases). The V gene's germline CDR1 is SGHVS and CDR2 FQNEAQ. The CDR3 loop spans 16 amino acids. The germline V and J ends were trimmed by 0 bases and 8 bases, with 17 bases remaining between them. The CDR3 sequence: CASSLAYSGVWDEQFF. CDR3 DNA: TGTGCCAGCAGCTTAGCATACTCGGGGGTTTGGGATGAGCAGTTCTTC.

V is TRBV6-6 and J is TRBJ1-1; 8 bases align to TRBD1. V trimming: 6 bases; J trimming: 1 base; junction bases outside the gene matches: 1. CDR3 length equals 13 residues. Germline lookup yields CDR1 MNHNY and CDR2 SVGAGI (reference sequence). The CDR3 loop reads CASSGQGNTEAFF. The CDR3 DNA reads TGTGCCAGCAGCGGACAGGGGAACACTGAAGCTTTCTTT.

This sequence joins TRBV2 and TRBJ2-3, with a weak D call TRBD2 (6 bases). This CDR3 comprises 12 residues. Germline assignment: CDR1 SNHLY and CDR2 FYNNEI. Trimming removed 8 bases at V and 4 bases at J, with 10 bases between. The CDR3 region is CASRRDADTQYF. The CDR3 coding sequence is TGTGCCAGCCGGAGGGACGCAGATACGCAGTATTTT.

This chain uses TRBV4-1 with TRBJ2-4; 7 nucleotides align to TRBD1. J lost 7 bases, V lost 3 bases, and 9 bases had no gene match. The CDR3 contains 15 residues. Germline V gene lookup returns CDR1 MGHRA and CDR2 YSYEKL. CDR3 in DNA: TGCGCCAGCAGCCATCCGACAGGGCTGGGGAACATTCAGTACTTC. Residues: CASSHPTGLGNIQYF.

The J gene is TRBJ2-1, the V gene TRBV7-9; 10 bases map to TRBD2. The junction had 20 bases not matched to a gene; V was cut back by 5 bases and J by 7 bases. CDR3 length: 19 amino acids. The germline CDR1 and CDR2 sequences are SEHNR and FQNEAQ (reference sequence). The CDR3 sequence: CASSTRTSGKSIPGNEQFF. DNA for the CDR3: TGTGCCAGCAGCACCCGGACTAGCGGAAAATCCATCCCGGGAAATGAGCAGTTCTTC.

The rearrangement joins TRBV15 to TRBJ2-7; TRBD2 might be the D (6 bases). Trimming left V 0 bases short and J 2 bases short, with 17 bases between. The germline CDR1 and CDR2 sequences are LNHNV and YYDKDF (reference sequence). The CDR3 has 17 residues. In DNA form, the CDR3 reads TGTGCCACCAGCAGAGACCCCCGCCCGGGGGAAGCCTACGAGCAGTACTTC. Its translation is CATSRDPRPGEAYEQYF.

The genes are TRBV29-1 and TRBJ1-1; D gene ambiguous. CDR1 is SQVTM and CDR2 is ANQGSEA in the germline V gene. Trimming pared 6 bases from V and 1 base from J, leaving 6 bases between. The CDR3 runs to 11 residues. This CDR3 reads CSVVRNTEAFF. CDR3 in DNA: TGCAGCGTGGTCAGGAACACTGAAGCTTTCTTT.

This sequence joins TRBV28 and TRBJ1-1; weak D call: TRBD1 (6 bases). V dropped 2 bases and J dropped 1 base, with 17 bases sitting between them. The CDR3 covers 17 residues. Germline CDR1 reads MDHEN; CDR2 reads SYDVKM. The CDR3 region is CASSLLLWGGQNTEAFF. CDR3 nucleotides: TGTGCCAGCAGTTTACTCCTTTGGGGGGGGCAGAACACTGAAGCTTTCTTT.

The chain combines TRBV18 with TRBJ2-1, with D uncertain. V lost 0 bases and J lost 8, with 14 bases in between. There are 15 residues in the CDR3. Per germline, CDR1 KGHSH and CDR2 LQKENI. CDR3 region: CASSPPVGNKDEQFF. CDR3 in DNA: TGTGCCAGCTCACCACCGGTTGGGAATAAGGATGAGCAGTTCTTC. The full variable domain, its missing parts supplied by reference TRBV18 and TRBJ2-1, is NAGVMQNPRHLVRRRGQEARLRCSPMKGHSHVYWYRQLPEEGLKFMVYLQKENIIDESGMPKERFSAEFPKEGPSILRIQQVVRGDSAAYFCASSPPVGNKDEQFFGPGTRLTVL.

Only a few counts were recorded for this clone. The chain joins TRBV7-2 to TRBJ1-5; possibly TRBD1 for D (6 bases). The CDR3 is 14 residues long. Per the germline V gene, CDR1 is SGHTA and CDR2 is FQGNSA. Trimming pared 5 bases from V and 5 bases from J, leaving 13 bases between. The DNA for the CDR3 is TGTGCCAGCAGCGCCTACAGGGCCGATCAGCCCCAGCATTTT. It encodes CASSAYRADQPQHF.